This T cell receptor beta chain was recovered during a study of cytomegalovirus exposure and HLA in healthy donors. The study, taken as a whole, reports: The classifier was said to identify cytomegalovirus status with high specificity and sensitivity.

Germline V gene data show CDR1 as MDHEN and CDR2 as SYDVKM. The junction had 6 bases not matched to a gene; V was cut back by 2 bases and J by 5 bases. The length of the CDR3 is 14 residues. Amplification used 60 Vbeta primers and 13 Jbeta primers. TCRdb keeps only in-frame clones here, not all; method: immunoSEQ multiplex PCR. This table has roughly 180,000 clones, approximately 80% appearing once. Worth noting for this clone: Its antigen is currently unknown.

The chain joins TRBV28 to TRBJ2-7, with 7 bases fitting TRBD1. The receptor comes from a male donor in good health and CMV-seronegative. Sample: PBMCs. DNA of the CDR3: TGTGCCAGCAGTTTACGACAGGGTGTACACGAGCAGTACTTC. Translating it yields CASSLRQGVHEQYF.